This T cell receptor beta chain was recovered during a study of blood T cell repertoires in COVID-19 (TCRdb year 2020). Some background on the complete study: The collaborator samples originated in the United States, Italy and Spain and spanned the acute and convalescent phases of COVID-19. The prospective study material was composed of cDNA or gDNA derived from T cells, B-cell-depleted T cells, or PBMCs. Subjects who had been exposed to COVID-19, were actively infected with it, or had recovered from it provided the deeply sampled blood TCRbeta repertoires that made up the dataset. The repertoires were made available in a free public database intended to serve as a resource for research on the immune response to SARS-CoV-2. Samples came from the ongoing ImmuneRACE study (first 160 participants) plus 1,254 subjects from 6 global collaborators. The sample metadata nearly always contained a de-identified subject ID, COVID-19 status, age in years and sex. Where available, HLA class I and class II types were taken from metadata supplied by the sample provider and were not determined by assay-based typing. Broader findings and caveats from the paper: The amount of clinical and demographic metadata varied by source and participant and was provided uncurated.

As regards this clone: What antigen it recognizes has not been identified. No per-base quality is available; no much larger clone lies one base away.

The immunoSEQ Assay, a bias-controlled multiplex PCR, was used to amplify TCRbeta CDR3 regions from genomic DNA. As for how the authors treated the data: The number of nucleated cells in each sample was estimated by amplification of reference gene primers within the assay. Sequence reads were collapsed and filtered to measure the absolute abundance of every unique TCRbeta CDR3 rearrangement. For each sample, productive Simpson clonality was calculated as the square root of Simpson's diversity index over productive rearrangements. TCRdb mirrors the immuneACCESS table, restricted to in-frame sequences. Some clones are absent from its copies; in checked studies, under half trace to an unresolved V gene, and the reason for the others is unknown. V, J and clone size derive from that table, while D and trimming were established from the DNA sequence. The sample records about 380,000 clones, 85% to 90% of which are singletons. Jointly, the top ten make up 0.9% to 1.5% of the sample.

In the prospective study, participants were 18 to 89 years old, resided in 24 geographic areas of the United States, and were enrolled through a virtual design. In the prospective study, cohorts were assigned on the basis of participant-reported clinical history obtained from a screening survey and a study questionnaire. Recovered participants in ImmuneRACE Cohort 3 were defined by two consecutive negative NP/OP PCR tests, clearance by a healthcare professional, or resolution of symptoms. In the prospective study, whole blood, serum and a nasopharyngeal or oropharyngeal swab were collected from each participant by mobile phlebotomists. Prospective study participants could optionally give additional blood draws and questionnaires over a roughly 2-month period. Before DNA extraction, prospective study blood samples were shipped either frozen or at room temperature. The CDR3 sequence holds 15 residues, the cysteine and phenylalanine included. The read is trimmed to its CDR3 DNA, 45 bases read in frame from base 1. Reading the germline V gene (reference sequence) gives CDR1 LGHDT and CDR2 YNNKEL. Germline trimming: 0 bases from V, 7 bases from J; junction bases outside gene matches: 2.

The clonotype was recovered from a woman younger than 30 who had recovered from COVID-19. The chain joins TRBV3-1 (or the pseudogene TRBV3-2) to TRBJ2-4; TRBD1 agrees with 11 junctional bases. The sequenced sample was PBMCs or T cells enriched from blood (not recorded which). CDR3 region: CASSQEGQGGNIQYF. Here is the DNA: TGTGCCAGCAGCCAAGAGGGACAGGGGGGGAACATTCAGTACTTC.